This entry lists 14 T cell receptor beta chains sequenced from one sample in a study of blood T cell repertoires in COVID-19. This table comes from immunoSEQ multiplex PCR, and its TCRdb copy is limited to in-frame clones, with some not included. The table records approximately 59,000 clones, roughly 90% of them present only once. Sequenced: peripheral blood. The receptors here all came from a human donor in a cohort sampled during active COVID-19.

This chain connects TRBV19 to TRBJ1-1; a possible D gene is TRBD1 (5 bases). The germline CDR1 and CDR2 sequences are LNHDA and SQIVND (reference sequence). V lost 9 bases, J lost 1 base, and 15 bases lay in between. The CDR3 is 14 residues long. Written as DNA, the CDR3 is TGTGCCAGCTCGAAAGACAGAGAGAACACTGAAGCTTTCTTT. This encodes CASSKDRENTEAFF.

CDR3 amino acids: CASSLDRLVAEAFF. The CDR3 coding sequence is TGTGCCAGCAGCTTAGACAGGTTGGTAGCTGAAGCTTTCTTT. The rearrangement uses TRBV7-2 and TRBJ1-1; tentatively, D is TRBD1 (5 bases). The germline CDR1 and CDR2 sequences are SGHTA and FQGNSA. The germline V and J ends were trimmed by 1 base and 6 bases, with 12 bases remaining between them. CDR3 length: 14 amino acids.

The chain uses TRBV9 and TRBJ2-5; TRBD1 aligns across 10 bases. Looked up from germline, CDR1 is SGDLS and CDR2 is YYNGEE. The CDR3 has 14 residues. The J segment lost 5 bases and the V segment lost 3 bases, leaving 4 bases of the junction unmatched. CDR3 coding DNA: TGTGCCAGCAGCGAGGGACAGGGGAAGGAGACCCAGTACTTC. Amino acids: CASSEGQGKETQYF.

This chain links TRBV7-9 with TRBJ1-1, with 7 bases matching TRBD1. The CDR3 runs 14 residues. V gave up 0 bases and J gave up 6 bases; unmatched junction bases: 4. Looked up from germline, CDR1 is SEHNR and CDR2 is FQNEAQ (reference sequence). CDR3 region: CASSLALTGAEAFF. The CDR3, as DNA: TGTGCCAGCAGCTTAGCCCTAACAGGGGCTGAAGCTTTCTTT.

The chain has TRBV19 and TRBJ1-1; 7 nucleotides line up with TRBD1. This CDR3 region has 14 residues. Germline V CDR1 and CDR2: LNHDA, SQIVND (reference sequence). J was trimmed by 0 bases and V by 6 bases; bases with no gene match: 4. CDR3 in amino acids: CASRGGQMNTEAFF. DNA of the CDR3: TGTGCCAGTAGGGGGGGACAGATGAACACTGAAGCTTTCTTT.

J is TRBJ2-5 and V is TRBV7-2; no clear D gene. V lost 3 bases and J 3 bases, leaving 8 bases between the germline ends. The germline V gene has CDR1 SGHTA and CDR2 FQGNSA. The CDR3 totals 13 residues. The CDR3, as DNA: TGTGCCAGCAGCTTGAACAGAAAAGAGACCCAGTACTTC. Encoded protein: CASSLNRKETQYF.

This clone came up once. The chain joins TRBV7-8 to TRBJ2-7, with 7 nucleotides matching TRBD1. J gave up 2 bases and V 8 bases, and 3 bases lay outside the gene matches. Germline CDR1 SGHVS, CDR2 FQNEAQ. This CDR3 is built from 12 residues. CDR3 nucleotides: TGTGCCAGCGGACAGGTTCCCTACGAGCAGTACTTC. Its protein product is CASGQVPYEQYF.

The chain employs TRBV18 and TRBJ1-4; 7 nucleotides line up with TRBD1. The V gene's germline CDR1 is KGHSH and CDR2 LQKENI. The V and J ends lost 1 base and 4 bases, in that order; junction bases with no gene match: 6. This CDR3 has 16 amino acids. CDR3 in amino acids: CASSPQPGTDNEKLFF. For the CDR3, the DNA is TGTGCCAGCTCACCACAACCCGGGACAGATAATGAAAAACTGTTTTTT.

The chain combines TRBV19 with TRBJ1-6, with D perhaps TRBD1 (5 bases). CDR1 and CDR2 (germline): LNHDA, SQIVND (reference sequence). There are 13 residues in the CDR3. Deletions cut 3 bases from V and 8 bases from J, with 8 bases between. CDR3 sequence (DNA): TGTGCCAGTAGTATCCGGGGGGATTCACCCCTCCACTTT. Amino acids: CASSIRGDSPLHF.

The chain links TRBV5-1 to TRBJ2-2; 8 bases are shared with TRBD2. The V gene end was trimmed by 5 bases and the J gene end by 6 bases; junction bases not matched to a gene: 3. Germline CDR1 reads SGHRS; CDR2 reads YFSETQ. This CDR3 is 13 amino acids long. Written as DNA, the CDR3 is TGCGCCAGCAGTTCCGGGGGGGCCGGGGAGCTGTTTTTT. The encoded protein is CASSSGGAGELFF.

The V gene is TRBV7-2, the J gene TRBJ2-2; 8 bases fit TRBD2. Unmatched junction bases numbered 14, after V lost 5 bases and J lost 6 bases. The CDR3 sequence is 17 residues long. In germline, CDR1 is SGHTA, CDR2 FQGNSA. The CDR3 spells CASSLLAPGGASGELFF. The CDR3 nucleotides read TGTGCCAGCAGCCTACTAGCGCCGGGGGGGGCATCCGGGGAGCTGTTTTTT.

The CDR3 here is CASSTPRGPPGVRRGCEETQYF. CDR3 DNA: TGTGCCAGTAGTACACCGCGGGGGCCCCCGGGCGTGCGGCGGGGGTGTGAAGAGACCCAGTACTTC. V usage is TRBV19 and J usage is TRBJ2-5; D might be TRBD2 (7 bases). V was pared by 4 bases and J by 3 bases, with 36 bases between. The CDR3 sequence is 22 residues long. CDR1 and CDR2 from the germline V gene are LNHDA and SQIVND (reference sequence).

The chain employs TRBV2 and TRBJ2-7; D remains unclear. Germline lookup yields CDR1 SNHLY and CDR2 FYNNEI. The CDR3 consists of 12 residues. The V end lost 3 bases, the J end lost 2 bases, and 5 bases lay between the germline ends. The chain's CDR3 is CASSEATYEQYF. CDR3 DNA sequence: TGTGCCAGCAGTGAGGCCACCTACGAGCAGTACTTC.

This chain connects TRBV29-1 to TRBJ1-1; D is possibly TRBD1 (5 bases). CDR1 and CDR2 (germline): SQVTM, ANQGSEA. V was cut by 7 bases and J by 1 base, with 7 bases left in between. CDR3 size: 11 residues. The CDR3 here is CSADRNTEAFF. The CDR3 DNA reads TGCAGCGCCGACAGGAACACTGAAGCTTTCTTT. Using reference TRBV29-1 and TRBJ1-1 for the parts outside the CDR3, the full variable domain is SAVISQKPSRDICQRGTSLTIQCQVDSQVTMMFWYRQQPGQSLTLIATANQGSEATYESGFVIDKFPISRPNLTFSTLTVSNMSPEDSSIYLCSADRNTEAFFGQGTRLTVV.